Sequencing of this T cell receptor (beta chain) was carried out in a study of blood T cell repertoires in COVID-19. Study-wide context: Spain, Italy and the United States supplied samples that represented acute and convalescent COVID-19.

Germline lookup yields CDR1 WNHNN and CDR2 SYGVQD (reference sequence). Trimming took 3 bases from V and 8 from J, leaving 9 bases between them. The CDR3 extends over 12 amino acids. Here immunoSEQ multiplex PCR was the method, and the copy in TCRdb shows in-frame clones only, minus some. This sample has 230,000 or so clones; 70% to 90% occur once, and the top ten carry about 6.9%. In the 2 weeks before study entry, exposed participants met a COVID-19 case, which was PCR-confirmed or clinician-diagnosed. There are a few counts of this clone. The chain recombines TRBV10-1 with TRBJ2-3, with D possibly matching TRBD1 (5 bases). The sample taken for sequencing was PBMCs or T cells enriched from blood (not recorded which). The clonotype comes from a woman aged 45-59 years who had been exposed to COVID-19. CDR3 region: CASSDRGLTQYF. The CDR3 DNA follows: TGCGCCAGCAGTGATAGGGGCCTTACGCAGTATTTT.